This T cell receptor beta chain was sequenced during a study of T cell responses to AZD1222 COVID-19 vaccine. General observations from the study: Spike as a whole was targeted by vaccine-associated CD4 TCRs, dominant at 160-218 and 743-854.

Sequencing used immunoSEQ multiplex PCR; TCRdb keeps in-frame clones, though not all of them. The data contain about 120,000 clones, 91% of them singletons. After removal of 6 bases from V and 3 bases from J, the junction contained 10 bases not matched to a gene. Germline values: CDR1 MNHEY, CDR2 SVGAGI. CDR3 length: 15 amino acids. To note about this clone: The antigen remains unidentified.

This sequence joins TRBV6-5 and TRBJ1-1; 7 positions match TRBD1. Sequenced here: peripheral blood, sampled on day 0 of AZD1222 vaccination. This sequence was found in an adult in good health. The CDR3, as DNA: TGTGCCAGCAGACCCAACAGGGGCGGGGACACTGAAGCTTTCTTT. This encodes CASRPNRGGDTEAFF.